This T cell receptor beta chain was identified in a study of T cells after yellow fever vaccination (dated by TCRdb to about 2019). Broadly, across the study: Libraries from fractions with low cell numbers were prepared with the SMART-Seq v4 Ultra Low Input RNA kit. To follow T-cell clones before and after primary and booster YFV17D yellow fever vaccination, bulk TCR alpha and beta repertoires were sequenced over time. Two healthy male donors made up the cohort, one aged 18 to 30 years and the other aged 30 to 40 years. Blood was drawn at multiple timepoints before and after primary and secondary immunization, with bulk PBMC replicates and cell subsets isolated. Results the study describes overall, beyond this receptor: A small fraction of clonotypes appeared in both the CD4 and CD8 compartments, likely as a result of convergent recombination. The secondary T-cell response was weaker than the primary response but faster, peaking on day 5 instead of day 15. Most clones expanded after primary vaccination were re-detected after the booster (about 95% of CD4 and 88% of CD8), suggesting broad memory maintenance. FACS-sorted repertoires could contain abundant contaminating clonotypes from the bulk population, so computational filtering was required. Because only a couple of donors were included in the study, the extent to which the findings can be generalized is limited.

TCR cDNA was synthesized by 5'RACE template switching, through which a universal primer site and unique molecular identifiers were introduced. cDNA synthesis was primed from both the TCR alpha and TCR beta constant segments. Libraries were amplified in two PCR steps, with sample barcodes and sequencing adapters added in the second step. Sequencing of the libraries was done on either Illumina HiSeq 2500 (2x100 bp) or NovaSeq (2x150 bp). The authors' pipeline ran thus. Reads were demultiplexed and collapsed into UMI consensus sequences with MIGEC, and V(D)J alignment was performed with MiXCR. Clonotypes responding to the vaccine were identified with edgeR on replicate PBMC samples, with the criteria of FDR below 0.01 and a log2 fold change above 5 up to day 15. Each bulk clonotype received a CD4 or CD8 identity based on whether the sequenced CD4 or CD8 repertoire contained that clonotype at higher abundance. TCRdb handled the public reads itself, with Q25 trimming in fastp and clone calling in MiXCR, and kept productive beta chains. Here each entry gathers all rows of one CDR3 protein and keeps the most common genes and DNA. The V and J calls reflect TCRdb's pipeline rather than the authors' work. For this sample the table gives more than 250,000 distinct CDR3 sequences, of which around 7% were detected only once. The ten largest make up roughly a sixth of the sample.

The treatment or condition label on this specimen signifies: live attenuated yellow fever vaccine strain. At every blood-draw timepoint, two biological replicates of bulk PBMCs were collected. A standard Ficoll-Paque protocol was used to isolate PBMCs from peripheral blood. TriZol was used to extract RNA from bulk PBMCs, from CD4 and CD8 fractions, and from dextramer-positive and dextramer-negative fractions. Comment on this clonotype: Its antigen remains undetermined. No base qualities exist here, and no much larger clone lies one base off it.

Sequencing was performed on PBMCs, taken around 45 days after the first yellow fever vaccination. The origin of this receptor is a young man who received the YFV17D yellow fever vaccine.

The CDR3 protein sequence reads: CASSYRVSSYEQYF. The DNA is TGTGCCAGCAGCTACCGGGTCTCCTCCTACGAGCAGTACTTC. Here the chain combines TRBV5-6 and TRBJ2-7, with no confident D gene call. Trimming removed 3 bases from V and 0 bases from J, leaving 10 bases between the germline ends. CDR1 and CDR2, looked up from the germline V gene, are SGHDT and YYEEEE. The CDR3 contains 14 residues, cysteine and phenylalanine counted. The kept DNA is CDR3 alone, 42 bases in frame from the first base.